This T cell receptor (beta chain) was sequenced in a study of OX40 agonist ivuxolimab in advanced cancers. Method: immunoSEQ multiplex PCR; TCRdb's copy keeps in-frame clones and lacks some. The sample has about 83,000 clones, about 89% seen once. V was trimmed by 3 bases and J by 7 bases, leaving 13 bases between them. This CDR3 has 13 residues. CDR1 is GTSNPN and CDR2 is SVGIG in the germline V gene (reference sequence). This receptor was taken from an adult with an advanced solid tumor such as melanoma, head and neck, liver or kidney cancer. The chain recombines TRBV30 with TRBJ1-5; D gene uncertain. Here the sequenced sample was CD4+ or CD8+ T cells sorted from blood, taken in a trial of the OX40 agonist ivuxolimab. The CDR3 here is CAWSPGVEQPQHF. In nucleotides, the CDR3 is TGTGCCTGGAGCCCCGGGGTCGAACAGCCCCAGCATTTT.